A single sample is the source of the 27 T cell receptor beta chains below, sequenced in a study of regulatory T cells in long-lasting Graves disease. Arm-PCR of CDR3 regions with iRepertoire HTBI primers generated TCR beta libraries. TCRdb analysed the multiplex PCR reads with MiXCR anew, one entry per CDR3 protein. The data contain about 460,000 distinct CDR3 sequences, 14% of them singletons. Time point: newly diagnosed GD, antithyroid drugs for less than 3 months. Extracted RNA from PBMCs served as the source of the TCR library. The same sample was also used in a study of T cells in Graves' hyperthyroidism and ophthalmopathy.

The starting material was peripheral blood mononuclear cells (PBMCs), obtained at new diagnosis, from a patient treated with antithyroid drugs. The source is a woman aged 50 to 65 with Graves disease.

On this clonotype: Relative to the germline gene, one junction end is altered; a read error may explain this. The V and J genes are TRBV14 and TRBJ2-2; D uncertain. This CDR3 comprises 13 residues. Germline-derived CDR1 and CDR2 are SGHDN and FVKESK. The CDR3 DNA reads TGTGGCAGCATGCGCTCGAACACCGGGGAGCTGTTTTTT. This sequence encodes CGSMRSNTGELFF. The full variable domain, rest sourced from reference TRBV14 and TRBJ2-2, is EAGVTQFPSHSVIEKGQTVTLRCDPISGHDNLYWYRRVMGKEIKFLLHFVKESKQDESGMPNNRFLAERTGGTYSTLKVQPAELEDSGVYFCGSMRSNTGELFFGEGSRLTVL.

This clonotype was counted at least ten times. V gene TRBV28 combines with J gene TRBJ2-7; 9 bases map to TRBD1. Germline loops: CDR1 MDHEN, CDR2 SYDVKM. The CDR3 totals 14 residues. J was trimmed by 3 bases and V by 3 bases; bases with no gene match: 3. The CDR3 bases are TGTGCCAGCAGTTTTGGGGACAGGGACTACGAGCAGTACTTC. It yields the protein CASSFGDRDYEQYF.

There are a few counts of this clonotype. The V call is TRBV28, the J call TRBJ1-5; D uncertain. Germline CDR1 reads MDHEN; CDR2 reads SYDVKM. The CDR3 extends over 14 amino acids. V dropped 6 bases and J dropped 4 bases, with 13 bases sitting between them. CDR3 nucleotides: TGTGCCAGCAGGCTCTGGGTAACTAATCAGCCCCAGCATTTT. Residues: CASRLWVTNQPQHF.

A remark on this clonotype: One base away lies a much larger clone, so this may be a sequencing read error. The rearrangement links TRBV28 to TRBJ2-3; D is possibly TRBD2 (5 bases). The V gene's germline CDR1 is MDHEN and CDR2 SYDVKM. The CDR3 runs to 14 residues. The CDR3 loop reads CASSLYTRTDTQCF. The CDR3 DNA follows: TGTGCCAGCAGTTTATATACTAGAACAGATACGCAGTGTTTT.

The table lists this clonotype with many counts. The CDR3 DNA reads TGTGCCTGGAGCCGACCAGGTGGACGTCCAGGGGATTCACCCCTCCACTTT. Protein sequence: CAWSRPGGRPGDSPLHF. The chain is built from TRBV30 and TRBJ1-6, with D tentatively TRBD1 (6 bases). CDR1 and CDR2 from the germline V gene are GTSNPN and SVGIG (reference sequence). The CDR3 runs to 17 residues. V lost 3 bases, J lost 8 bases, and 23 bases lay in between.

This clonotype was counted ten times or more. The J gene is TRBJ2-1, the V gene TRBV7-9; TRBD2 agrees at 8 bases. Germline V lookup: CDR1 SEHNR, CDR2 FQNEAQ (reference sequence). The CDR3 covers 15 residues. Trimming at V came to 1 base and at J to 9 bases, leaving 8 bases not matched to a gene. The chain's CDR3 is CASSLGTSSPVEQFF. In DNA form, the CDR3 reads TGTGCCAGCAGCTTAGGGACTAGCAGCCCGGTTGAGCAGTTCTTC.

At least ten counts were recorded for this clonotype. The rearrangement links TRBV6-2 or TRBV6-3 to TRBJ2-2, with a tentative D call TRBD2 (6 bases). The CDR3 totals 14 residues. Germline lookup yields CDR1 MNHEY and CDR2 SVGEGT. Trimming cost V 6 bases and J 4 bases, with 12 bases left between them. The CDR3 DNA sequence: TGTGCCAGCAGCCGTCGGGAGCGCACCGGGGAGCTGTTTTTT. Its protein product is CASSRRERTGELFF.

The J gene is TRBJ2-3, the V gene TRBV29-1; D possibly matches TRBD1 or TRBD2 (6 bases each). The CDR3 extends over 13 amino acids. V lost 5 bases to trimming and J lost 3 bases, with 12 bases between them. From germline, CDR1 is SQVTM and CDR2 ANQGSEA. CDR3 DNA sequence: TGCAGCGTTCGGGGGCGCGTGACAGATACGCAGTATTTT. Amino acids: CSVRGRVTDTQYF.

This clonotype has at least ten counts. The chain couples TRBV6-2 or TRBV6-3 to TRBJ2-7; a possible D gene is TRBD2 (5 bases). Trimming removed 11 bases at V and 0 bases at J, with 14 bases between. The CDR3 is 13 residues long. Germline V lookup: CDR1 MNHEY, CDR2 SVGEGT. The CDR3, as DNA: TGTGCCCTCGGTGAGGGTAGCTCCTACGAGCAGTACTTC. Translated: CALGEGSSYEQYF.

CDR3 in amino acids: CASSMDSNPYNEQFF. For the CDR3, the DNA is TGTGCCAGTAGTATGGACTCGAACCCCTACAATGAGCAGTTCTTC. This sequence joins TRBV19 and TRBJ2-1; weak D call: TRBD2 (5 bases). CDR3 length: 15 amino acids. CDR1 and CDR2 from the germline V gene are LNHDA and SQIVND (reference sequence). V was shortened by 3 bases and J by 2 bases, with 11 bases between the two germline ends.

This clonotype was found many times. The chain recombines TRBV11-3 with TRBJ2-1; 9 nucleotides line up with TRBD2. The trim removed 1 base at V and 4 bases at J, leaving 5 bases unmatched. The CDR3 sequence is 16 residues long. The germline V gene has CDR1 SGHNT and CDR2 YENEEA. DNA for the CDR3: TGTGCCAGCAGCTTAGGGGCTAGCGGGACTTACAATGAGCAGTTCTTC. It is translated as CASSLGASGTYNEQFF.

This clonotype was picked up a small number of times. This rearrangement joins TRBV28 to TRBJ1-5, with 9 positions matching TRBD1. V lost 5 bases, J lost 10 bases, and 15 bases stayed unmatched. Germline loops: CDR1 MDHEN, CDR2 SYDVKM. This CDR3 is built from 16 residues. CDR3 coding DNA: TGTGCCAGCAGTACTACCGGGACAGGGAGGTTTCAACCCCAGCATTTT. Protein product: CASSTTGTGRFQPQHF. Complete variable domain (other parts from reference TRBV28 and TRBJ1-5): DVKVTQSSRYLVKRTGEKVFLECVQDMDHENMFWYRQDPGLGLRLIYFSYDVKMKEKGDIPEGYSVSREKKERFSLILESASTNQTSMYLCASSTTGTGRFQPQHFGDGTRLSIL.

Ten or more counts support this clonotype. This sequence joins TRBV6-5 and TRBJ2-1; D may be TRBD2 (5 bases). Germline CDR1 reads MNHEY; CDR2 reads SVGAGI. V dropped 0 bases and J dropped 6 bases, with 12 bases sitting between them. The CDR3 length is 15 residues. CDR3 region: CASSYSSLEVNEQFF. The DNA of the CDR3 is TGTGCCAGCAGTTACTCATCACTAGAAGTCAATGAGCAGTTCTTC.

This clonotype was observed many times. The chain recombines TRBV6-2 or TRBV6-3 with TRBJ1-5; 9 bases are shared with TRBD1. The CDR3 loop spans 16 amino acids. Looked up from germline, CDR1 is MNHEY and CDR2 is SVGEGT. V shed 0 bases and J 6 bases; nucleotides not matched to a gene: 6. The CDR3 DNA is TGTGCCAGCAGTTACTCGATTAGGGACAGGGTTCAGCCCCAGCATTTT. Translated, it gives CASSYSIRDRVQPQHF.

The rearrangement joins TRBV5-4 to TRBJ2-3, with no clear D. The CDR3 contains 14 residues. Between the trimmed V and J ends, which lost 4 bases and 8 bases, there was a span of 17 bases. Germline CDR1 SGHNT, CDR2 YYREEE (reference sequence). The CDR3: CASSPQTYAGTQYF. The CDR3, as DNA: TGTGCCAGCAGCCCCCAGACTTACGCAGGTACGCAGTATTTT.

This clonotype has only a few counts. The chain employs TRBV13 and TRBJ1-5, with TRBD1 as a possible D gene (6 bases). Germline V gives CDR1 PRHDT, CDR2 FYEKMQ (reference sequence). V lost 2 bases, J lost 0 bases, and 17 bases lay in between. The CDR3 consists of 18 residues. The CDR3 protein is CASSLIQDSHYSNQPQHF. The CDR3 DNA reads as TGTGCCAGCAGCTTAATCCAGGACAGCCACTATAGCAATCAGCCCCAGCATTTT.

The gene calls are TRBV20-1 and TRBJ1-1; D gene unclear. The V end lost 6 bases, the J end lost 1 base, and 15 bases lay between the germline ends. The V gene's germline CDR1 is DFQATT and CDR2 SNEGSKA (reference sequence). The CDR3 contains 14 residues. The CDR3 loop is CSATRPEWNTEAFF. In DNA, the CDR3 is TGCAGTGCCACAAGACCCGAGTGGAACACTGAAGCTTTCTTT.

This clonotype appeared many times. This chain connects TRBV7-6 to TRBJ1-5; possible D gene TRBD1, 6 bases. This CDR3 contains 14 residues. V was trimmed by 2 bases and J by 7 bases, leaving 12 bases between them. Germline values: CDR1 SGHVS, CDR2 FNYEAQ. CDR3 protein: CASSLYREGQPQHF. DNA of the CDR3: TGTGCCAGCAGCTTATACAGGGAGGGCCAGCCCCAGCATTTT.

This clonotype occurred many times. V is TRBV19 and J is TRBJ1-2; D gene ambiguous. The CDR3 extends over 16 amino acids. CDR1 is LNHDA, CDR2 SQIVND, per germline (reference sequence). V was cut by 5 bases and J by 4 bases, with 20 bases left in between. CDR3 DNA sequence: TGTGCCAGTAGTGAGTCGAGCCTTTTCATATTCTATGGCTACACCTTC. As protein: CASSESSLFIFYGYTF.

This clonotype was counted many times. At one end the junction does not follow the germline gene, possibly because of a read error. V gene TRBV28 combines with J gene TRBJ2-7, with a weak D call TRBD2 (5 bases). The CDR3 sequence is 14 residues long. CDR1 and CDR2 (germline): MDHEN, SYDVKM. In nucleotides, the CDR3 is TGTGCCAGCAGCAACCAAATAGGGCGGCTCTGGGAGAAATTC. This encodes CASSNQIGRLWEKF.

This clonotype was recorded at least ten times. The chain uses TRBV2 and TRBJ2-2; tentative D call: TRBD2 (5 bases). This CDR3 has 15 amino acids. CDR1 is SNHLY, CDR2 FYNNEI, per germline. V was trimmed by 3 bases and J by 5 bases, leaving 13 bases between them. The CDR3 region is CASSDVGSVTGELFF. The CDR3 coding sequence is TGTGCCAGCAGTGATGTCGGTAGCGTGACCGGGGAGCTGTTTTTT.

In its sample, this clonotype was seen many times. A read error may produce the germline difference seen at one junction end. The chain has TRBV5-8 and TRBJ2-3; no firm D call. The CDR3 runs to 17 residues. CDR1 and CDR2 (germline): SGHTS, YDEGEE. CDR3 in amino acids: CASSSNPDRRRTDTQYF. Here the CDR3 DNA reads TGCGCCAGCAGCTCAAACCCGGACCGAAGACGAACAGATACGCAGTATTTT. The full variable domain, in which reference TRBV5-8 and TRBJ2-3 provide the parts outside the CDR3, is EAGVTQSPTHLIKTRGQQATLRCSPISGHTSVYWYQQALGLGLQFLLWYDEGEERNRGNFPPRFSGRQFPNYSSELNVNALELEDSALYLCASSSNPDRRRTDTQYFGPGTRLTVL.

The chain uses TRBV19 and TRBJ2-7; weak D call: TRBD2 (5 bases). The V end was cut by 5 bases, the J end by 0 bases, with 11 bases between. The germline gives CDR1 LNHDA, CDR2 SQIVND (reference sequence). This CDR3 has 14 residues. The CDR3 DNA reads TGTGCCAGTAGTGGTAGCGCGAGCTCCTACGAGCAGTACTTC. Its translation: CASSGSASSYEQYF.

At least ten counts were recorded for this clonotype. The chain links TRBV6-1 to TRBJ1-4; D not certain. This CDR3 contains 13 residues. CDR1 is MNHNS, CDR2 SASEGT, per germline. Trimming left V 7 bases short and J 7 bases short, with 13 bases between. The CDR3 sequence: CASTLSYTEKLFF. The CDR3 coding sequence is TGTGCCAGCACTTTGAGCTATACTGAAAAACTGTTTTTT.

On this clonotype: This likely traces to a read error, being one base from a far larger clone. This chain links TRBV28 with TRBJ1-2; 10 nucleotides line up with TRBD1. Per germline, CDR1 MDHEN and CDR2 SYDVKM. V was clipped by 5 bases and J by 6 bases; unmatched bases: 3. This CDR3 spans 13 amino acids. For the CDR3, the DNA is TGTGCCAGCAGTGGACAGGGGGGAGATGGCTACACCTTC. Protein sequence: CASSGQGGDGYTF.

Ten or more counts support this clonotype. The chain couples TRBV5-1 to TRBJ2-7; the match to TRBD2 covers 11 bases. V lost 2 bases to trimming and J lost 3 bases; unmatched junction nucleotides: 4. The CDR3 has 15 residues. Germline V gene lookup returns CDR1 SGHRS and CDR2 YFSETQ. CDR3 nucleotide sequence: TGCGCCAGCAGCTTTAGCGGGAGGGCCGACTACGAGCAGTACTTC. Amino acids: CASSFSGRADYEQYF.

Ten or more counts support this clonotype. V is TRBV7-2 and J is TRBJ2-3; no clear D. This CDR3 is 12 amino acids long. The V and J ends lost 4 bases and 2 bases respectively, with 4 bases between them. The V gene's germline CDR1 is SGHTA and CDR2 FQGNSA. The CDR3 loop is CASSYYTDTQYF. The CDR3 nucleotides are TGTGCCAGCAGCTACTACACAGATACGCAGTATTTT.